The 30 T cell receptor beta chains below were found in one sample sequenced in a study of cytotoxic CD8 clonotypes in ibrutinib-treated CLL. Repertoires were generated with immunoSEQ multiplex PCR, while TCRdb's copy carries only in-frame clones and drops some. Of hundreds of thousands of clones listed, 70% are singletons. The sequencing here drew on PBMCs, taken after 24 months of ibrutinib treatment. These receptors were obtained from a human donor with chronic lymphocytic leukemia.

The rearrangement links TRBV25-1 to TRBJ2-2, with D possibly matching TRBD2 (7 bases). Trimming cost V 7 bases and J 4 bases, with 16 bases left between them. CDR1 and CDR2 from the germline V gene are MGHDK and SYGVNS. The CDR3 spans 15 residues. Here the CDR3 DNA reads TGTGCCAGCACCAAGGGGGGGTTGGCCACCGGGGAGCTGTTTTTT. Its protein is CASTKGGLATGELFF.

The gene calls are TRBV6-6 and TRBJ2-2; D gene ambiguous. The V end was cut by 6 bases, the J end by 3 bases, with 11 bases between. There are 14 residues in the CDR3. CDR1 MNHNY and CDR2 SVGAGI come from the germline V gene (reference sequence). The CDR3 loop reads CASSLDGYTGELFF. The CDR3 nucleotides read TGTGCCAGCAGCCTCGACGGATACACCGGGGAGCTGTTTTTT.

This clone was seen just once. V usage is TRBV18 and J usage is TRBJ2-7; perhaps TRBD2 as D (5 bases). The germline V gene has CDR1 KGHSH and CDR2 LQKENI. V was clipped by 4 bases and J by 5 bases, with 12 bases between them. The CDR3 consists of 13 residues. The DNA of the CDR3 is TGTGCCAGCTCACTGGCGGACTGGGACGAGCAGTACTTC. Its translation: CASSLADWDEQYF.

This rearrangement joins TRBV6-1 to TRBJ1-3, with TRBD1 identical over 11 bases. Trimming took 4 bases from V and 0 from J; bases not matched to a gene: 2. The germline V gene encodes CDR1 MNHNS and CDR2 SASEGT. CDR3 length: 16 residues. CDR3 loop: CASSAGQGASGNTIYF. In DNA form, the CDR3 reads TGTGCCAGCAGTGCTGGACAGGGGGCCTCTGGAAACACCATATATTTT.

The chain uses TRBV30 and TRBJ1-4, with unresolved D. CDR1 and CDR2 (germline): GTSNPN, SVGIG (reference sequence). This CDR3 has 12 residues. The germline V and J ends were trimmed by 0 bases and 8 bases, with 7 bases remaining between them. This CDR3 reads CAWSVTFEKLFF. CDR3 bases: TGTGCCTGGAGTGTGACATTCGAAAAACTGTTTTTT.

The chain is built from TRBV11-1 and TRBJ2-3; D gene ambiguous. V lost 1 base, J lost 5 bases, and 10 bases lay in between. CDR1 SGHAT and CDR2 FQDESV come from the germline V gene (reference sequence). The CDR3 loop spans 14 amino acids. The DNA for the CDR3 is TGTGCCAGCAGCTTAGGGCTCAAGGGAGATACGCAGTATTTT. It encodes CASSLGLKGDTQYF.

The rearrangement joins TRBV27 to TRBJ2-1; 9 positions match TRBD2. The CDR3 has 15 amino acids. CDR1 is MNHEY, CDR2 SMNVEV, per germline (reference sequence). After removal of 3 bases from V and 4 bases from J, the junction contained 4 bases not matched to a gene. The CDR3 bases are TGTGCCAGCAGTTTCGGGCTAGCGGGATACAATGAGCAGTTCTTC. As protein: CASSFGLAGYNEQFF.

This chain joins TRBV5-1 and TRBJ1-1; D possibly corresponds to TRBD1 (5 bases). Germline lookup yields CDR1 SGHRS and CDR2 YFSETQ. V dropped 0 bases and J dropped 0 bases, with 12 bases sitting between them. This CDR3 has 16 residues. The CDR3 sequence: CASSLAQGSMNTEAFF. The CDR3 nucleotides read TGCGCCAGCAGCTTGGCCCAGGGTTCCATGAACACTGAAGCTTTCTTT.

CDR3 in DNA: TGTGCCAGCAGCCGCACAGGGAACACTGAAGCTTTCTTT. Translating it yields CASSRTGNTEAFF. The rearrangement links TRBV28 to TRBJ1-1, with D maybe TRBD1 (5 bases). The CDR3 consists of 13 residues. V lost 6 bases and J 1 base, leaving 9 bases between the germline ends. The germline CDR1 and CDR2 sequences are MDHEN and SYDVKM.

The rearrangement links TRBV5-1 to TRBJ2-1, with TRBD2 identical over 11 bases. The trim removed 4 bases at V and 6 bases at J, leaving 6 bases unmatched. The CDR3 spans 15 residues. Germline assignment: CDR1 SGHRS and CDR2 YFSETQ. The CDR3 here is CASSLAGGVTNEQFF. For the CDR3, the DNA is TGCGCCAGCAGCCTAGCGGGAGGCGTAACCAATGAGCAGTTCTTC. The full variable domain, its missing parts supplied by reference TRBV5-1 and TRBJ2-1, is KAGVTQTPRYLIKTRGQQVTLSCSPISGHRSVSWYQQTPGQGLQFLFEYFSETQRNKGNFPGRFSGRQFSNSRSEMNVSTLELGDSALYLCASSLAGGVTNEQFFGPGTRLTVL.

This clone showed up just a few times. V gene TRBV27 combines with J gene TRBJ1-5, with a tentative D call TRBD1 (6 bases). The CDR3 is 14 amino acids. Trimming left V 3 bases short and J 6 bases short, with 12 bases between. From germline, CDR1 is MNHEY and CDR2 SMNVEV (reference sequence). CDR3 in DNA: TGTGCCAGCAGTTTCGGCACGGGGGCTCAGCCCCAGCATTTT. This sequence encodes CASSFGTGAQPQHF.

The V gene is TRBV20-1, the J gene TRBJ2-1, with D uncertain. V shed 4 bases and J shed 9 bases, with 10 bases lying between them. The CDR3 is 11 amino acids. Germline CDR1 reads DFQATT; CDR2 reads SNEGSKA (reference sequence). The CDR3, as DNA: TGCAGTGCTATTTATTTGAGTGAGCAGTTCTTC. Protein: CSAIYLSEQFF.

The chain has TRBV7-9 and TRBJ1-2, with D possibly matching TRBD1 (5 bases). The germline CDR1 and CDR2 sequences are SEHNR and FQNEAQ (reference sequence). The CDR3 covers 17 residues. V was shortened by 7 bases and J by 4 bases, with 25 bases between the two germline ends. CDR3 sequence (DNA): TGTGCCAGCACCTCATCAAAAGGGGTTATCGGGGGCTATGGCTACACCTTC. Translating it yields CASTSSKGVIGGYGYTF.

The rearrangement links TRBV29-1 to TRBJ2-7, with a possible D match to TRBD2 (5 bases). Germline CDR1 and CDR2: SQVTM and ANQGSEA. V dropped 4 bases and J dropped 0 bases, with 16 bases sitting between them. CDR3 length: 15 residues. CDR3 sequence reads: CSVGLSDSSSYEQYF. CDR3 DNA: TGCAGCGTTGGGCTCTCGGACTCCTCCTCCTACGAGCAGTACTTC.

V gene TRBV7-2 combines with J gene TRBJ2-1; perhaps D is TRBD1 or TRBD2 (5 bases each). This CDR3 comprises 14 residues. V was clipped by 1 base and J by 9 bases, with 13 bases between them. CDR1 is SGHTA, CDR2 FQGNSA, per germline. CDR3 coding DNA: TGTGCCAGCAGCTTAGATTGGGGTGGGGGTGAGCAGTTCTTC. It yields the protein CASSLDWGGGEQFF.

The gene calls are TRBV4-1 and TRBJ2-3, with TRBD1 matching over 11 bases. V lost 5 bases and J lost 2; bases outside the gene matches: 3. This CDR3 is 15 amino acids long. The germline V gene has CDR1 MGHRA and CDR2 YSYEKL. The DNA for the CDR3 is TGCGCCAGCAGCAGGGGACAGGGGGTCACAGATACGCAGTATTTT. Translating gives CASSRGQGVTDTQYF.

J is TRBJ2-7 and V is TRBV30; D unclear. Trimming took off 5 bases at V and 5 bases at J, with 16 bases between the two ends. Germline values: CDR1 GTSNPN, CDR2 SVGIG (reference sequence). The CDR3 loop spans 13 amino acids. The CDR3 is CAWGPGFSHEQYF. CDR3 nucleotides: TGTGCCTGGGGCCCCGGTTTTTCCCACGAGCAGTACTTC.

J is TRBJ2-2 and V is TRBV5-1; the match to TRBD2 covers 7 bases. This CDR3 is 14 amino acids long. V lost 2 bases, J lost 10 bases, and 8 bases stayed unmatched. The germline V gene has CDR1 SGHRS and CDR2 YFSETQ. The CDR3 protein is CASSFGTTSAELFF. CDR3 bases: TGCGCCAGCAGCTTCGGGACTACCTCGGCGGAGCTGTTTTTT.

The genes are TRBV23-1 and TRBJ2-1; 8 positions match TRBD1. TRBV23-1 is placed among ORFs of uncertain function. The CDR3 loop spans 15 amino acids. After removal of 0 bases from V and 5 bases from J, the junction contained 3 bases not matched to a gene. This CDR3 is CASSQSQGADNEQFF. In DNA form, the CDR3 reads TGCGCCAGCAGTCAATCGCAGGGGGCGGACAATGAGCAGTTCTTC.

The genes are TRBV25-1 and TRBJ2-2, with D possibly matching TRBD1 (5 bases). Germline V gene lookup returns CDR1 MGHDK and CDR2 SYGVNS. The CDR3 consists of 15 residues. Trimming removed 5 bases from V and 13 bases from J, with 23 bases in between. The CDR3 reads CASSLGVANVEVLFF. CDR3 in DNA: TGTGCCAGCAGTCTAGGGGTGGCCAATGTTGAAGTGCTGTTTTTT.

This clone was counted between two and nine times. The gene calls are TRBV27 and TRBJ2-2; D is undetermined. In germline, CDR1 is MNHEY, CDR2 SMNVEV (reference sequence). The CDR3 runs to 12 residues. Trimming pared 2 bases from V and 4 bases from J, leaving 2 bases between. CDR3 loop: CASSLSTGELFF. The CDR3 DNA reads as TGTGCCAGCAGTTTAAGCACCGGGGAGCTGTTTTTT.

The rearrangement uses TRBV10-3 and TRBJ2-2; 9 bases are shared with TRBD2. The V and J ends lost 7 bases and 1 base, in that order; junction bases with no gene match: 13. The germline V gene encodes CDR1 ENHRY and CDR2 SYGVKD. This CDR3 is 18 amino acids long. CDR3 in DNA: TGTGCCATCACGGCGATACGGGCTAGCGGGATGAACACCGGGGAGCTGTTTTTT. It encodes CAITAIRASGMNTGELFF.

The chain uses TRBV25-1 and TRBJ2-2; TRBD1 aligns across 11 bases. J gave up 3 bases and V 2 bases, and 2 bases lay outside the gene matches. The CDR3 consists of 16 residues. CDR1 MGHDK and CDR2 SYGVNS come from the germline V gene. The CDR3 protein is CASSERTGGYTGELFF. The CDR3 nucleotides read TGTGCCAGCAGTGAACGGACAGGGGGCTACACCGGGGAGCTGTTTTTT.

The chain carries TRBV6-5 and TRBJ1-1; 7 bases line up with TRBD1. Trimming cost V 2 bases and J 4 bases; bases outside gene matches: 7. The germline gives CDR1 MNHEY, CDR2 SVGAGI. The CDR3 contains 15 residues. Written as DNA, the CDR3 is TGTGCCAGCAGTTACGGGGTAGCAGGGGGCACTGAAGCTTTCTTT. Amino acids: CASSYGVAGGTEAFF.

This sequence joins TRBV29-1 and TRBJ1-1; the D is unclear. There are 13 residues in the CDR3. Trimming pared 8 bases from V and 4 bases from J, leaving 17 bases between. Germline V gene lookup returns CDR1 SQVTM and CDR2 ANQGSEA. The CDR3 sequence: CSSDKPGGTEAFF. In DNA, the CDR3 is TGCAGCTCCGACAAGCCGGGTGGCACTGAAGCTTTCTTT.

This chain uses TRBV11-2 with TRBJ2-7; D is uncertain. V shed 4 bases and J shed 4 bases, with 8 bases lying between them. Germline loops: CDR1 SGHAT, CDR2 FQNNGV. The CDR3 totals 12 residues. DNA for the CDR3: TGTGCCAGCAGCTCAAGACGGTACGAGCAGTACTTC. As protein: CASSSRRYEQYF.

The rearrangement uses TRBV6-5 and TRBJ1-3; D possibly corresponds to TRBD1 (5 bases). CDR1 is MNHEY, CDR2 SVGAGI, per germline. The CDR3 is 15 residues long. Trimming took 8 bases from V and 3 from J, leaving 17 bases between them. The CDR3 here is CASGSTGLGGNTIYF. Here the CDR3 DNA reads TGTGCCAGCGGAAGTACGGGGCTCGGTGGAAACACCATATATTTT.

This clone was observed a few times. The rearrangement links TRBV27 to TRBJ1-5, with D unclear. The CDR3 is 13 residues long. Trimming took off 4 bases at V and 4 bases at J, with 8 bases between the two ends. Germline CDR1 MNHEY, CDR2 SMNVEV (reference sequence). CDR3: CASSYAGNQPQHF. The CDR3, as DNA: TGTGCCAGCAGTTACGCGGGAAATCAGCCCCAGCATTTT.

The chain is built from TRBV7-9 and TRBJ1-2, with D hard to call. From germline, CDR1 is SEHNR and CDR2 FQNEAQ (reference sequence). CDR3 size: 13 residues. V lost 3 bases and J lost 8, with 13 bases in between. The CDR3 here is CASSFRPEGGYTF. CDR3 in DNA: TGTGCCAGCAGCTTTCGGCCGGAGGGAGGCTACACCTTC. The full variable domain, its missing parts supplied by reference TRBV7-9 and TRBJ1-2, is DTGVSQNPRHKITKRGQNVTFRCDPISEHNRLYWYRQTLGQGPEFLTYFQNEAQLEKSRLLSDRFSAERPKGSFSTLEIQRTEQGDSAMYLCASSFRPEGGYTFGSGTRLTVV.

The chain's CDR3 is CASSFSGRPDTQYF. CDR3 nucleotides: TGTGCCAGCAGCTTTTCCGGGAGACCAGATACGCAGTATTTT. This chain connects TRBV5-6 to TRBJ2-3; maybe TRBD2 (6 bases). V lost 2 bases and J lost 4, with 11 bases in between. Germline lookup yields CDR1 SGHDT and CDR2 YYEEEE. This CDR3 has 14 amino acids.